Following are 10 T cell receptor beta chains from one sample sequenced in a study of blood T cell repertoires in COVID-19. The method was immunoSEQ multiplex PCR; TCRdb's version includes in-frame clones alone and lacks a portion of them. The sample records roughly 350,000 clones, about 92% being singletons. The material sequenced was PBMCs or T cells enriched from blood (not recorded which). The source of these receptors is a woman aged 30 to 39 who had recovered from COVID-19.

The sample holds one count of this clone. The rearrangement uses TRBV12-3 or TRBV12-4 and TRBJ1-2, with D uncertain. V gave up 1 base and J gave up 7 bases, with 10 bases separating them. The CDR3 has 13 amino acids. The CDR3 spells CASSLEITSGYTF. Written as DNA, the CDR3 is TGTGCCAGCAGTTTAGAAATAACGAGTGGCTACACCTTC.

The chain employs TRBV28 and TRBJ1-5, with 8 bases lining up with TRBD1. Germline-derived CDR1 and CDR2 are MDHEN and SYDVKM. The V and J ends lost 5 bases and 4 bases, in that order; junction bases with no gene match: 7. CDR3 length: 15 residues. Here the CDR3 reads CASSTRDRSNQPQHF. DNA of the CDR3: TGTGCCAGCAGTACCCGGGACAGGAGTAATCAGCCCCAGCATTTT.

The V call is TRBV27, the J call TRBJ1-2; the D gene is possibly TRBD1 (6 bases). Between the trimmed V and J ends, which lost 5 bases and 3 bases, there was a span of 10 bases. The germline V gene has CDR1 MNHEY and CDR2 SMNVEV (reference sequence). The CDR3 loop spans 13 amino acids. CDR3 in DNA: TGTGCCAGCAGTCCAACAGGGCACTATGGCTACACCTTC. Protein product: CASSPTGHYGYTF.

The chain has TRBV2 and TRBJ2-7, with D perhaps TRBD2 (5 bases). With 7 bases removed from V and 2 bases from J, the gap between germline ends came to 9 bases. Looked up from germline, CDR1 is SNHLY and CDR2 is FYNNEI. There are 12 residues in the CDR3. In nucleotides, the CDR3 is TGTGCCAGCAACCCCGGGACCTACGAGCAGTACTTC. The encoded protein is CASNPGTYEQYF.

The chain joins TRBV5-8 to TRBJ2-1, with 10 nucleotides matching TRBD2. The CDR3 consists of 17 residues. From germline, CDR1 is SGHTS and CDR2 YDEGEE. V shed 4 bases, J shed 7 bases, and the junction held 14 bases outside the gene matches. In DNA, the CDR3 is TGTGCCAGCAGCCGAAGATCGTTTAGCGGGAGGCTGAATGAGCAGTTCTTC. Translating gives CASSRRSFSGRLNEQFF.

The chain links TRBV10-3 to TRBJ2-2, with 10 bases aligning to TRBD2. Unmatched junction bases numbered 3, after V lost 8 bases and J lost 3 bases. The CDR3 is made up of 14 amino acids. Germline V gene data show CDR1 as ENHRY and CDR2 as SYGVKD. The CDR3 spells CAIVAGGDTGELFF. The CDR3 coding sequence is TGTGCCATCGTAGCGGGAGGCGACACCGGGGAGCTGTTTTTT.

This clone was picked up one time. The CDR3 protein is CASSIDTYNEQFF. The CDR3 DNA reads TGTGCCAGTAGTATTGACACCTACAATGAGCAGTTCTTC. The chain uses TRBV19 and TRBJ2-1; D gene uncertain. This CDR3 has 13 residues. Germline V gene lookup returns CDR1 LNHDA and CDR2 SQIVND (reference sequence). The V end lost 3 bases, the J end lost 2 bases, and 5 bases lay between the germline ends.

This chain connects TRBV5-1 to TRBJ1-1, with D possibly matching TRBD1 (5 bases). The ends were cut back, 1 base at V and 2 bases at J, with 9 bases in the middle. Germline CDR1 reads SGHRS; CDR2 reads YFSETQ. The CDR3 length is 14 residues. The CDR3: CASSLSTGNTEAFF. In DNA, the CDR3 is TGCGCCAGCAGCTTGTCTACAGGCAACACTGAAGCTTTCTTT.

As to this clone: Within the sample, other DNA sequences also encode this same CDR3. The chain has TRBV28 and TRBJ1-4; D gene ambiguous. Per germline, CDR1 MDHEN and CDR2 SYDVKM. CDR3 length: 14 residues. With 4 bases removed from V and 7 bases from J, the gap between germline ends came to 13 bases. This CDR3 reads CASSSTEPGEKLFF. CDR3 nucleotides: TGTGCCAGCAGTTCAACAGAGCCCGGTGAAAAACTGTTTTTT.

The chain recombines TRBV2 with TRBJ1-5; D perhaps matches TRBD1 (5 bases). This CDR3 comprises 13 residues. The V end lost 4 bases, the J end lost 3 bases, and 7 bases lay between the germline ends. Per germline, CDR1 SNHLY and CDR2 FYNNEI. For the CDR3, the DNA is TGTGCCAGCAGTGGACAGTTCAATCAGCCCCAGCATTTT. Amino acid sequence: CASSGQFNQPQHF.